This T cell receptor beta chain was recovered during a study of cytomegalovirus exposure and HLA in healthy donors. Across the study: In a later analysis, it was reported that the roughly 130 validation repertoires had been produced on the same platform as the roughly 700 repertoires belonging to the first cohort.

Findings and limits, study-wide: The study labeled 150 to 200 TCR beta chains cytomegalovirus-associated.

Sequenced by immunoSEQ multiplex PCR; TCRdb stores in-frame clones only, minus some. The table shows around 130,000 clones, with approximately 89% occurring only once. The CDR3 has 14 residues. V was clipped by 2 bases and J by 1 base, with 9 bases between them. Germline CDR1 and CDR2: SEHNR and FQNEAQ (reference sequence). As for this clone: Its antigen is as yet unknown.

The origin of this receptor is a man aged 25-45 years in good health and CMV-seronegative. This chain links TRBV7-9 with TRBJ2-7; D not resolved. The sample taken for sequencing was PBMCs. This CDR3 reads CASSLSAASYEQYF. In nucleotides, the CDR3 is TGTGCCAGCAGCTTATCGGCGGCTTCCTACGAGCAGTACTTC.